Each of the 18 T cell receptor beta chains below was sequenced from the same sample in a study of cytomegalovirus exposure and HLA in healthy donors. This PCR relied on a set of 60 Vbeta primers and 13 Jbeta primers. The table came from immunoSEQ multiplex PCR; TCRdb's copy has only in-frame clones and leaves some out. In the table there are fewer than 250,000 clones, 74% of which are singletons. The sequenced material came from PBMCs. Receptors originate from a woman aged 25-40 years in good health and CMV-seropositive.

For the CDR3, the DNA is TGTGCCAGCAGTGAGGGACTAAATTCACCCCTCCACTTT. It is translated as CASSEGLNSPLHF. The chain couples TRBV27 to TRBJ1-6, with D possibly being TRBD1 (5 bases). V was clipped by 5 bases and J by 7 bases, with 9 bases between them. The CDR3 is made up of 13 amino acids. Germline assignment: CDR1 MNHEY and CDR2 SMNVEV (reference sequence).

V usage is TRBV7-6 and J usage is TRBJ2-1; no clear D gene. Trimming shortened V by 4 bases and J by 10 bases, and 17 bases separated the two germline ends. There are 14 residues in the CDR3. CDR1 is SGHVS and CDR2 is FNYEAQ in the germline V gene. CDR3 residues: CASSSGPPVYEQFF. The CDR3 DNA is TGTGCCAGCAGCTCAGGCCCCCCTGTGTACGAGCAGTTCTTC.

This clone was seen a single time. The chain combines TRBV28 with TRBJ2-3; 7 nucleotides match TRBD1. Trimming cost V 4 bases and J 3 bases; bases outside gene matches: 7. Germline V gives CDR1 MDHEN, CDR2 SYDVKM. The length of the CDR3 is 15 residues. CDR3 nucleotide sequence: TGTGCCAGCAGTTCCTCGGACAGGTTTACAGATACGCAGTATTTT. Translation gives CASSSSDRFTDTQYF.

The chain recombines TRBV6-5 with TRBJ2-1; maybe TRBD2 (6 bases). This CDR3 spans 15 amino acids. Germline V gene lookup returns CDR1 MNHEY and CDR2 SVGAGI. V shed 2 bases and J shed 5 bases, with 13 bases lying between them. For the CDR3, the DNA is TGTGCCAGCAGTTACGCTGCGGGGCCCCACAATGAGCAGTTCTTC. Amino acid sequence: CASSYAAGPHNEQFF.

V usage is TRBV25-1 and J usage is TRBJ2-7; D might be TRBD1 (5 bases). CDR3 length equals 12 residues. In germline, CDR1 is MGHDK, CDR2 SYGVNS. Trimming shortened V by 8 bases and J by 6 bases, and 14 bases separated the two germline ends. The chain's CDR3 is CASGPAGPEQYF. The CDR3 bases are TGTGCCAGCGGACCCGCAGGGCCCGAGCAGTACTTC.

The genes are TRBV19 and TRBJ2-5; tentative D call: TRBD2 (5 bases). The CDR3 covers 14 residues. The ends were cut back, 9 bases at V and 1 base at J, with 15 bases in the middle. Germline CDR1 reads LNHDA; CDR2 reads SQIVND (reference sequence). CDR3: CASQPTGFQETQYF. CDR3 nucleotide sequence: TGTGCCAGCCAACCGACGGGGTTCCAAGAGACCCAGTACTTC.

Remarks on this clone: Other DNA sequences from this sample encode an identical CDR3 as well. The rearrangement links TRBV4-1 to TRBJ2-7; D gene unclear. The germline V gene has CDR1 MGHRA and CDR2 YSYEKL. The CDR3 loop spans 14 amino acids. Trimming removed 1 base at V and 0 bases at J, with 7 bases between. The CDR3 DNA follows: TGCGCCAGCAGCCAAGGTGACTCCTCCTACGAGCAGTACTTC. Translating gives CASSQGDSSYEQYF.

In its sample, this clone was seen a few times. The V call is TRBV27, the J call TRBJ1-4; a possible D gene is TRBD1 (6 bases). The ends were cut back, 2 bases at V and 0 bases at J, with 13 bases in the middle. The CDR3 contains 17 residues. Germline V gene lookup returns CDR1 MNHEY and CDR2 SMNVEV (reference sequence). The CDR3 sequence is CASSLGVGAPTNEKLFF. Written as DNA, the CDR3 is TGTGCCAGCAGTTTAGGGGTGGGGGCCCCAACTAATGAAAAACTGTTTTTT.

The CDR3 loop reads CASSPTSGRGETQYF. The CDR3 DNA follows: TGTGCCAGCAGTCCGACTAGCGGGAGAGGAGAGACCCAGTACTTC. The V gene is TRBV28, the J gene TRBJ2-5; the match to TRBD2 covers 12 bases. Trimming cost V 5 bases and J 4 bases; bases outside gene matches: 5. CDR1 and CDR2 (germline): MDHEN, SYDVKM. The CDR3 has 15 amino acids.

The chain employs TRBV5-1 and TRBJ2-5; 7 bases match TRBD1. Germline CDR1 SGHRS, CDR2 YFSETQ. This CDR3 is built from 14 residues. Trimming removed 4 bases from V and 4 bases from J; junction bases left unmatched: 7. The CDR3 spells CASSHTPGGETQYF. CDR3 DNA: TGCGCCAGCAGCCATACCCCAGGGGGAGAGACCCAGTACTTC. Combining the CDR3 with reference TRBV5-1 and TRBJ2-5 gives the whole variable domain KAGVTQTPRYLIKTRGQQVTLSCSPISGHRSVSWYQQTPGQGLQFLFEYFSETQRNKGNFPGRFSGRQFSNSRSEMNVSTLELGDSALYLCASSHTPGGETQYFGPGTRLLVL.

This clone appeared a few times. CDR3 DNA: TGTGCCAGCAGCCAAGATGGGGGACTAAGCACAGATACGCAGTATTTT. This codes for CASSQDGGLSTDTQYF. This sequence joins TRBV4-2 and TRBJ2-3; TRBD2 matches at 7 bases. Germline V gives CDR1 LGHNA, CDR2 YNFKEQ. V dropped 0 bases and J dropped 0; count of bases not matched to a gene: 3. CDR3 length: 16 amino acids.

V gene TRBV2 combines with J gene TRBJ1-2; no clear D. The CDR3 runs to 15 residues. CDR1 is SNHLY, CDR2 FYNNEI, per germline. The V gene lost 1 base and the J gene lost 4 bases, with 13 bases spanning the gap. The chain's CDR3 is CASSEERAGVYGYTF. For the CDR3, the DNA is TGTGCCAGCAGTGAAGAGAGGGCTGGAGTCTATGGCTACACCTTC.

There are a few counts of this clone. The chain is built from TRBV6-6 and TRBJ2-7; 8 bases match TRBD1. Germline CDR1 is MNHNY and CDR2 is SVGAGI (reference sequence). This CDR3 is 12 amino acids long. With V trimmed by 6 bases and J by 2 bases, 0 bases remained unmatched. The CDR3 here is CASRQGAYEQYF. The CDR3 bases are TGTGCCAGCAGACAGGGGGCCTACGAGCAGTACTTC.

V and J are TRBV7-9 and TRBJ2-1, with 9 nucleotides matching TRBD1. The CDR3 extends over 15 amino acids. The V gene's germline CDR1 is SEHNR and CDR2 FQNEAQ (reference sequence). V shed 4 bases and J 7 bases; nucleotides not matched to a gene: 8. The CDR3 loop is CASSSRDREENEQFF. The CDR3, as DNA: TGTGCCAGCAGCTCCCGGGACAGGGAGGAGAATGAGCAGTTCTTC.

This chain uses TRBV27 with TRBJ1-1, with 7 bases fitting TRBD1. Germline V CDR1 and CDR2: MNHEY, SMNVEV (reference sequence). The CDR3 contains 14 residues. J was trimmed by 4 bases and V by 7 bases; bases with no gene match: 9. The CDR3 region has the DNA TGTGCCAGCAACTACAGGGGTCGGGGCACTGAAGCTTTCTTT. Its translation: CASNYRGRGTEAFF.

The chain uses TRBV29-1 and TRBJ1-3; 8 bases line up with TRBD1. J was trimmed by 1 base and V by 7 bases; bases with no gene match: 3. Germline values: CDR1 SQVTM, CDR2 ANQGSEA. The CDR3 has 13 amino acids. The CDR3 sequence: CSAGQASGNTIYF. The CDR3 DNA follows: TGCAGCGCGGGACAGGCATCTGGAAACACCATATATTTT.

The chain couples TRBV19 to TRBJ1-5, with D perhaps matching TRBD1 (6 bases). Trimming shortened V by 5 bases and J by 6 bases, and 14 bases separated the two germline ends. The CDR3 runs 14 residues. From germline, CDR1 is LNHDA and CDR2 SQIVND (reference sequence). CDR3 coding DNA: TGTGCCAGTAGTTCTTCAGGGGAGAGTCAGCCCCAGCATTTT. Residues: CASSSSGESQPQHF.

The gene calls are TRBV5-4 and TRBJ1-6; 11 bases match TRBD1. The ends lost 0 bases at V and 6 bases at J; junction bases unmatched: 2. The CDR3 consists of 16 residues. Germline CDR1 SGHNT, CDR2 YYREEE (reference sequence). The CDR3, as DNA: TGTGCCAGCAGCTTGGGGGGACAGGGGGGTAATTCACCCCTCCACTTT. This sequence encodes CASSLGGQGGNSPLHF.